This TCR beta chain derives from a study of blood T cells in healthy people across ages. Then a second PCR, running roughly 7 to 11 cycles, was carried out with a sample-barcoded 5' primer and a J-beta primer mix. Every single cDNA molecule received a tag from a template-switch adaptor with 12 random nucleotides. TCRdb called the 5' RACE reads again in MiXCR, with one record for every CDR3 protein. The table records roughly 500,000 distinct CDR3 sequences, about 26% of them present only once. V was pared by 5 bases and J by 5 bases, with 13 bases between. Per germline, CDR1 SGHRS and CDR2 YFSETQ. CDR3 size: 13 residues. Regarding the study as a whole: Not knowing donor CMV status may have confounded expanded clonotype changes. It was found that TCR beta diversity correlated strongly with the percentage of naive T cells. Diversity was estimated from one million T cells, and these estimates were considered underestimates.

With regard to this clonotype: Its antigen is not known.

J is TRBJ2-5 and V is TRBV5-1, with D possibly being TRBD2 (6 bases). The source is a woman aged 70 to 79 in good health. Sequencing was done on a sample of blood. CDR3 in DNA: TGCGCCAGCAGGTTTACTAGCCGGGAGACCCAGTACTTC. It specifies CASRFTSRETQYF.